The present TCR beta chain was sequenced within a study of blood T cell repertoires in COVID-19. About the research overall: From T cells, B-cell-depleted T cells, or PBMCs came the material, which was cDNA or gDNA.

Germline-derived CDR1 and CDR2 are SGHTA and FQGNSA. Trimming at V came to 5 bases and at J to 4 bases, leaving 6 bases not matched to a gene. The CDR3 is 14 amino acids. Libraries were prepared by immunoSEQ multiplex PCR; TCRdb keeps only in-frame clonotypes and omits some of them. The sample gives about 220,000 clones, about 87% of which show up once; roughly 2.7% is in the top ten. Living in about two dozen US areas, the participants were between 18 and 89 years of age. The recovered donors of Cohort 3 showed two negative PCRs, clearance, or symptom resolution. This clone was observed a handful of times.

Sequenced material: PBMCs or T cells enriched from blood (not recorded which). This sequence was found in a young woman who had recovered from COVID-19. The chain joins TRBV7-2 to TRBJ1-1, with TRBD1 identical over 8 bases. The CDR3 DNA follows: TGTGCCAGCAGCCCCAGGGGGCATGGCACTGAAGCTTTCTTT. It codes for CASSPRGHGTEAFF.